This TCR beta chain came from a study of molecular identifiers for immune sequencing clone quantification. Study as a whole: Sequencing covered four of five parts into which replicate RNA from approximately 22,000 or 94,000 naive CD8 cells was split.

From germline, CDR1 is SGHTA and CDR2 FQGTGA. The CDR3 covers 14 residues. The trim removed 5 bases at V and 0 bases at J, leaving 1 base unmatched. This clonotype was recorded a few times. In TCRdb, the PCR reads were re-called with MiXCR into one record per CDR3 protein. The sample consists of about 63,000 distinct CDR3 sequences, around 20% of them appearing once. Naive CD8 T cell sorting was performed on the CD8+CD4-CCR7+CD45RA+ phenotype. This sequence joins TRBV7-3 and TRBJ2-1, with TRBD2 matching 7 bases. The sequenced sample consisted of naive CD8+ T cells from blood, with Jurkat cell RNA spiked in. As for subset: FACS-sorted CD8+CD4-CCR7+CD45RA+ naive T cells. The sequence was obtained from a human donor in good health. Some libraries in this study had Jurkat cell RNA spiked in. In nucleotides, the CDR3 is TGTGCCAGCAGCCTAGCGGACTCCTACAATGAGCAGTTCTTC. This encodes CASSLADSYNEQFF.